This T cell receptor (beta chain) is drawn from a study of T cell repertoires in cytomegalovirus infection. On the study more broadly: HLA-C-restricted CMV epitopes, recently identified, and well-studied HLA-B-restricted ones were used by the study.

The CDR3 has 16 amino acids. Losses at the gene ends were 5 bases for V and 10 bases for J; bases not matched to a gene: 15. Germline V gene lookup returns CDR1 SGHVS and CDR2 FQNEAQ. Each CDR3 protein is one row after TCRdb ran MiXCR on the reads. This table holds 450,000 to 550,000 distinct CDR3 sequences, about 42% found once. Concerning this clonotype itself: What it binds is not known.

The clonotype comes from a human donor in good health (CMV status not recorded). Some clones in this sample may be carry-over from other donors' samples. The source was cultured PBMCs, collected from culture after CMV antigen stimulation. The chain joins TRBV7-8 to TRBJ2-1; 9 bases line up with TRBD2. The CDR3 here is CASSPQRMIAGDEQFF. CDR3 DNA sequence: TGTGCCAGCAGCCCCCAACGAATGATAGCGGGAGACGAGCAGTTCTTC.